This entry features one T cell receptor (beta chain) sequence. This clone was counted once. The specificity of this receptor is unknown. Base qualities were left out, and no much larger clone turns up one base away. Clipping removes 3 bases from V and 3 bases from J, with 7 as the unmatched junction base count. Per the germline V gene (reference sequence), WNHNN is the CDR1 and SYGVQD is the CDR2. The CDR3 numbers 15 residues from cysteine through phenylalanine. The only DNA kept is the CDR3, 45 bases in frame from the first base. In total, 500 to 700 healthy bone marrow donors made up the cohort. At the time of sampling, all cohort members were nominally healthy, though unrecorded immune exposures were likely present. The donor tested CMV seropositive and was one of the 289 seropositive cohort members. A peripheral blood sample was provided by each donor, and peripheral blood mononuclear cells were used for TCR beta sequencing. Genomic DNA was extracted from the blood cell samples with the Qiagen DNeasy Blood Extraction Kit.

The library was prepared using the immunoSEQ multiplex PCR assay. For the multiplex PCR, a mixture combining 60 forward primers for TCR Vbeta segments and 13 reverse primers for TCR Jbeta segments was used. A multiplex PCR assay on genomic DNA amplified the CDR3 region of rearranged TCR beta genes. Amplified TCR beta libraries were sequenced as 87-base-pair reads on the Illumina HiSeq System. The authors' analysis ran thus. In a later analysis, roughly 80 million unique TCR beta chains were counted across the 500 to 700 repertoires, and roughly 11 million of these chains were shared by at least two donors. Raw reads were error-corrected and collapsed into unique sequences with a nearest-neighbor algorithm that merged closely related sequences to remove PCR and sequencing errors. To assign V, D and J gene segments, CDR3 sequences were aligned to IMGT reference sequences. For a sequence to be retained, a match of at least six nucleotides to both a V gene segment and a J gene segment was required. A rearrangement counted as productive if the CDR3 had no stop codons and remained in frame with V and J, and every other rearrangement counted as non-productive. CDR3 was defined according to IMGT convention as the region running from the second conserved V-encoded cysteine to the conserved J-encoded phenylalanine. The earlier analysis of some 540 of the donors excluded any sequence lacking an unambiguous match to a single V gene segment. In an earlier analysis of 587 of the donors, V segments were called functional above 56.7% productive rearrangements and were called segregating when the between-donor standard deviation exceeded 5%. To diagnose cytomegalovirus status from the catalog of TCR beta chain sequences, a statistical classification framework was built. In a later analysis, TCR nucleotide sequences were compared against IMGT/GENE-DB human TR gene sequences so that V and J genes could be assigned. Using the TCRdist pipeline, a later analysis assigned CDR3 sequences along with most-parsimonious VDJ recombination scenarios. In a later analysis, every TCR beta chain was defined by the combination of its CDR3 amino acid sequence and its V-gene family, and reads without a unique V-gene family were dropped. A later analysis removed roughly 590 highly shared, low-generation-probability nucleotide sequences to deal with suspected cross-contamination and a sequencing artifact. A later analysis calculated a clonal expansion index for each public chain from normalized within-repertoire ranks of inferred template counts. A later analysis computed generation probabilities with a VDJ recombination model fitted to out-of-frame rearrangements, and checked the results against IGoR. A later analysis scored TCR-TCR, TCR-HLA and TCR-CMV co-occurrence with hypergeometric tests, applying a repertoire-size bias correction to TCR pairs. False discovery rates were estimated in a later analysis by permuting HLA or CMV assignments 20 times. In a later analysis, co-occurring TCRs were grouped using DBSCAN, and TCRdist sequence similarity was added for clustering within HLA-allele-positive subsets. Co-occurrence clustering excluded repertoires with fewer than 30,000 or more than 120,000 public chains, plus five with anomalous nucleotide sharing. Here the immuneACCESS table is served through TCRdb, limited to in-frame sequences with V and J called. Missing clones are a known gap in these copies; in checked studies unresolved V genes cover under half, and the rest lacks a known reason. Clonal size and the V and J genes are those of that table, whereas D and trimming came from the DNA. This sample comprises some 180,000 clones, 76% of them detected only once. The biggest ten clones account for 2% to 3% of the sample.

This sample is part of a study of cytomegalovirus exposure and HLA in healthy donors listed by TCRdb under 2017. In the study overall: An earlier analysis of a few hundred of the donors reported 250 to 300 Gb of sequence data and 117 million unique TCR beta sequences obtained from roughly 180 million T cells. Approximately 300 gigabases of sequencing data and 70 million to 100 million unique TCR sequences made up an early release that covered 500 to 700 HLA-typed donors. Of the approximately 400 genotyped donors, 81% were placed in the genetic ancestry cluster associated with self-reported Caucasian donors. The study was designed to test whether signatures of past pathogen exposure could be identified by cataloging public T cell receptors. The T cell repertoires of 670 or so subjects were profiled by immunosequencing and related to cytomegalovirus serostatus. Along with the roughly 670-subject first cohort, a separate validation cohort of roughly 110 different subjects was used. The study combined high-throughput TCR immunosequencing, statistical association of individual TCRs with disease status, and machine learning to predict cytomegalovirus infection status. A later analysis re-examined previously published TCR beta repertoires from roughly 650 donors and added high-resolution HLA genotyping to investigate patterns of TCR occurrence. In the later analysis, no new phenotypic data were used to find candidate immune exposures; instead, reliance was placed on TCR beta sequences and their occurrence across donors. An earlier analysis of more than 450 of the donors used high-throughput TCR beta sequencing to judge whether each TCR beta V gene segment behaved as functional or pseudogenic. Donor age, sex, ethnicity and CMV serostatus were compiled together with the repertoire data. Genome-wide SNP genotypes for about 60% of the roughly 700 donors were used in a later genetic analysis, which treated that subset as a discovery cohort. All discovery cohort repertoires had been generated on a single sequencing platform. HLA typing covered class I and class II loci at four-digit resolution. Typing coverage varied by locus: about 629-630 donors for A, B, C, DRB1 and DQB1; approximately 520 for DQA1; around 570 for DPA1; roughly 450 for DPB1. Four or five DR-DQ haplotypes were handled as single units for association and clustering because linkage in the cohort was strong. Among several hundred genotyped donors of the cohort, an average of approximately 200,000 unique TCR beta nucleotide sequences was sequenced per donor, of which about 18% were non-productive. What the research found in general, with its limitations: A later analysis found that most CMV-associated TCR beta chains appeared HLA-restricted, with HLA associations seemingly driven largely by CMV exposure. According to a later genetic analysis, donors in an Asian-associated ancestry cluster had fewer N-insertions in productive TCRs than the approximately 690-donor mean. Most TCR sequences were observed very rarely across donors, whereas some public TCRs were present in many individuals. The presence/absence analyses assumed that sequencing depth was roughly uniform across donors, and that assumption may not be true. According to a later analysis, TCR association rates differed among HLA loci, with DRB1 alleles showing the most associated TCRs and HLA-C alleles showing the fewest. Because HLA typing was unavailable for some donors at each locus, only the typed subset was used in association tests. A later analysis reported that several top co-occurrence clusters appeared linked to parvovirus B19, influenza, CMV and Epstein-Barr virus. A later genetic analysis associated a missense DCLRE1C variant with V-gene and J-gene trimming of TCR beta chains, and an independent cohort replicated the association. In an earlier analysis of over 550 of the donors, most TCR beta V segments were observed in productive rearrangements about 87% or about 30% of the time, broadly matching IMGT annotations. A later analysis found that HLA-associated TCR beta chains were more clonally expanded and had lower generation probabilities than equally common non-associated chains. Linkage disequilibrium might explain the correlated functional status among segregating V segments, but an unknown experimental factor could not be ruled out. The study gave a list of about 160 TCR beta chains associated with cytomegalovirus. In vitro tests confirmed that three of the cytomegalovirus-associated TCR beta chains recognize cytomegalovirus antigens. CMV serostatus was the only immune exposure information available for the cohort. In this cohort, only TCR beta chains were sequenced, and detectable features were limited by the absence of alpha or paired-chain data. Because counts were too low, roughly 17 rarely observed V segments, including chromosome 9 orphons, were left out of the earlier analysis of a few hundred of the donors. The sequencing pipeline was judged likely to have produced a cluster of highly shared sequence variants as a technical artifact. At a false discovery rate of 0.05, a later analysis linked fewer than 20,000 TCR beta sequences to specific HLA alleles. The authors suggested that the approach could potentially be extended to other disease states and immunological phenotypes. Cytomegalovirus status was reported to be diagnosed by the classifier with high specificity and sensitivity in both the original and validation cohorts. A further reported finding was that TCR beta sequences accurately predicted the HLA-A and HLA-B alleles for most subjects in the first cohort. When HLA alleles, especially DR and DQ, strongly co-occurred, attributing TCR associations to individual alleles was difficult. The 87-base-pair reads could not distinguish some IMGT-functional V segments, including TRBV6-2 and TRBV6-3, so those segments were excluded.

The chain uses TRBV10-1 and TRBJ2-7; TRBD1 matches 8 bases in the middle. The sample comprised PBMCs. The source is a woman under 40 in good health and CMV-seropositive. The sequence in DNA is TGCGCCAGCAGTGATGGGGGGACAGGCGGCTACGAGCAGTACTTC. Translated, it gives CASSDGGTGGYEQYF.